This TCR beta chain was identified in a study of neurological immune-mediated disorders. Whole-study results and caveats: Patients with HTLV-1-associated myelopathy had the highest level of TCR clonal expansion, whereas patients with multiple sclerosis had the lowest level, falling beneath the level found in healthy controls. The absence of any CDR3 amino acid sequence shared by expanded clones across subjects suggests that repertoires were private in all groups.

A single record per CDR3 protein comes from TCRdb applying MiXCR to the 5' RACE reads. The data hold tens of thousands of distinct CDR3 sequences, with more than 20% observed a single time. This clonotype was detected ten times or more. Its target is unknown. For the unsorted libraries, 2 million PBMCs stored at -80 C served as input. This CDR3 is built from 16 residues. Looked up from germline, CDR1 is DFQATT and CDR2 is SNEGSKA (reference sequence). The V end lost 5 bases, the J end lost 0 bases, and 17 bases lay between the germline ends. V usage is TRBV20-1 and J usage is TRBJ2-1, with D perhaps TRBD1 or TRBD2 (5 bases each). The source material was PBMCs. The source is a woman in her seventies in good health. The CDR3 DNA sequence: TGCAGTGCTTCCTACGGGGCGGGTAGCTCCTACAATGAGCAGTTCTTC. This translates into CSASYGAGSSYNEQFF.